One and the same sample provided the 14 T cell receptor beta chains below, sequenced in a study of cytomegalovirus exposure and HLA in healthy donors. TCRdb's copy holds only in-frame clones and misses some; the assay was immunoSEQ multiplex PCR. Among around 190,000 clones listed, about 81% were seen once. The specimen was PBMCs. The receptors shown here come from a woman aged 25 to 39 in good health and CMV-seronegative.

The J gene is TRBJ2-2, the V gene TRBV4-2, with D perhaps matching TRBD1 (6 bases). CDR1 and CDR2 from the germline V gene are LGHNA and YNFKEQ. V was trimmed by 0 bases and J by 3 bases, leaving 14 bases between them. CDR3 length: 17 residues. The CDR3 sequence is CASSQDAHRADTGELFF. CDR3 DNA: TGTGCCAGCAGCCAAGATGCCCACAGGGCGGACACCGGGGAGCTGTTTTTT.

The V call is TRBV29-1, the J call TRBJ2-7; 10 positions match TRBD1. The CDR3 consists of 15 residues. CDR1 and CDR2 (germline): SQVTM, ANQGSEA. The ends lost 4 bases at V and 5 bases at J; junction bases unmatched: 11. CDR3 amino acids: CSVAMTGGGQDEQYF. CDR3 in DNA: TGCAGCGTTGCCATGACAGGGGGCGGCCAGGACGAGCAGTACTTC.

CDR3 sequence: CASSPRGQLKNIQYF. The CDR3 DNA is TGTGCCAGCTCACCGCGGGGACAGTTGAAAAACATTCAGTACTTC. The chain links TRBV18 to TRBJ2-4; TRBD1 might be the D (7 bases). V was shortened by 3 bases and J by 4 bases, with 13 bases between the two germline ends. The length of the CDR3 is 15 residues. Germline values: CDR1 KGHSH, CDR2 LQKENI.

The J gene is TRBJ1-5, the V gene TRBV25-1; D unresolved. The germline gives CDR1 MGHDK, CDR2 SYGVNS. The CDR3 is 14 residues long. Trimming left V 4 bases short and J 3 bases short, with 10 bases between. For the CDR3, the DNA is TGTGCCAGCAGTGGACTACAGTACAATCAGCCCCAGCATTTT. Its protein product is CASSGLQYNQPQHF. The variable domain in full, completed from reference TRBV25-1 and TRBJ1-5, reads EADIYQTPRYLVIGTGKKITLECSQTMGHDKMYWYQQDPGMELHLIHYSYGVNSTEKGDLSSESTVSRIRTEHFPLTLESARPSHTSQYLCASSGLQYNQPQHFGDGTRLSIL.

The sample holds a few counts of this clone. CDR3 amino acids: CASSADRGHQPQHF. CDR3 DNA: TGTGCCAGCAGCGCCGACAGGGGGCATCAGCCCCAGCATTTT. V is TRBV9 and J is TRBJ1-5; 10 nucleotides match TRBD1. CDR3 length: 14 amino acids. With 3 bases clipped from V and 5 bases from J, the junction kept 2 bases outside the gene matches. Germline V gene lookup returns CDR1 SGDLS and CDR2 YYNGEE.

The V call is TRBV6-5, the J call TRBJ1-1, with 7 bases matching TRBD1. CDR1 and CDR2 (germline): MNHEY, SVGAGI. The CDR3 is 16 amino acids. The junction had 7 bases not matched to a gene; V was cut back by 2 bases and J by 1 base. CDR3 DNA sequence: TGTGCCAGCAGTTACGGGAACAGGGGAGGGAACACTGAAGCTTTCTTT. Protein: CASSYGNRGGNTEAFF.

Concerning this clone: Other DNA sequences of this sample code for an identical CDR3. The chain links TRBV7-9 to TRBJ2-7, with a possible D match to TRBD1 (5 bases). The length of the CDR3 is 14 residues. CDR1 and CDR2 from the germline V gene are SEHNR and FQNEAQ (reference sequence). V lost 2 bases to trimming and J lost 0 bases, with 8 bases between them. CDR3 in amino acids: CASSLTGSSYEQYF. CDR3 nucleotides: TGTGCCAGCAGCTTAACAGGAAGCTCCTACGAGCAGTACTTC.

V is TRBV2 and J is TRBJ1-1, with D unresolved. Trimming stripped 4 bases from V and 8 bases from J, with 11 bases between. This CDR3 is built from 12 residues. Germline-derived CDR1 and CDR2 are SNHLY and FYNNEI. CDR3 protein: CASSVYPLEAFF. CDR3 DNA sequence: TGTGCCAGCAGTGTATATCCTCTCGAAGCTTTCTTT. Using reference TRBV2 and TRBJ1-1 for the parts outside the CDR3, the full variable domain is EPEVTQTPSHQVTQMGQEVILRCVPISNHLYFYWYRQILGQKVEFLVSFYNNEISEKSEIFDDQFSVERPDGSNFTLKIRSTKLEDSAMYFCASSVYPLEAFFGQGTRLTVV.

For the CDR3, the DNA is TGTGCCATCACCAGGGGGGTAGGAGAGACCCAGTACTTC. It specifies CAITRGVGETQYF. This chain joins TRBV10-3 and TRBJ2-5; TRBD1 is a possible D gene (7 bases). Deletions cut 7 bases from V and 4 bases from J, with 13 bases between. This CDR3 spans 13 amino acids. Germline V gene lookup returns CDR1 ENHRY and CDR2 SYGVKD.

The rearrangement uses TRBV20-1 and TRBJ1-4, with D possibly TRBD1 on 5 matching bases. This CDR3 spans 11 amino acids. The germline CDR1 and CDR2 sequences are DFQATT and SNEGSKA (reference sequence). V lost 7 bases and J 7 bases, leaving 10 bases between the germline ends. The CDR3 DNA follows: TGCAGTGTTGAAAGGGGTGAAAAACTGTTTTTT. As protein: CSVERGEKLFF.

This clone appeared many times. The genes are TRBV7-9 and TRBJ1-1, with no clear D. Germline loops: CDR1 SEHNR, CDR2 FQNEAQ (reference sequence). The CDR3 covers 15 residues. Trimming pared 1 base from V and 6 bases from J, leaving 15 bases between. The CDR3 DNA follows: TGTGCCAGCAGCTTAGAAGAGGGAAGAGGGCCTGAAGCTTTCTTT. It translates to CASSLEEGRGPEAFF. Together with reference TRBV7-9 and TRBJ1-1, the CDR3 gives the full variable domain: DTGVSQNPRHKITKRGQNVTFRCDPISEHNRLYWYRQTLGQGPEFLTYFQNEAQLEKSRLLSDRFSAERPKGSFSTLEIQRTEQGDSAMYLCASSLEEGRGPEAFFGQGTRLTVV.

V gene TRBV7-8 combines with J gene TRBJ2-1, with 7 bases aligning to TRBD1. The V and J ends lost 2 bases and 4 bases, in that order; junction bases with no gene match: 11. The CDR3 is made up of 17 amino acids. Germline CDR1 and CDR2: SGHVS and FQNEAQ. Here the CDR3 DNA reads TGTGCCAGCAGCTTAAGGGTTCAAGGGACAGCGTACAATGAGCAGTTCTTC. It translates to CASSLRVQGTAYNEQFF. Supplemented by reference TRBV7-8 and TRBJ2-1, the full variable domain reads GAGVSQSPRYKVAKRGQDVALRCDPISGHVSLFWYQQALGQGPEFLTYFQNEAQLDKSGLPSDRFFAERPEGSVSTLKIQRTQQEDSAVYLCASSLRVQGTAYNEQFFGPGTRLTVL.

The J gene is TRBJ1-2, the V gene TRBV6-5, with 8 nucleotides matching TRBD1. This CDR3 has 15 residues. J was trimmed by 1 base and V by 6 bases; bases with no gene match: 7. Germline loops: CDR1 MNHEY, CDR2 SVGAGI. The DNA of the CDR3 is TGTGCCAGCAGACCCATGACAGGGGTTAACTATGGCTACACCTTC. This codes for CASRPMTGVNYGYTF.

The chain employs TRBV6-5 and TRBJ2-7; 8 bases match TRBD1. The CDR3 sequence is 15 residues long. Germline-derived CDR1 and CDR2 are MNHEY and SVGAGI. V shed 5 bases and J 0 bases; nucleotides not matched to a gene: 6. The CDR3 DNA sequence: TGTGCCAGCAGTCCGGACAGGGCAAACTCCTACGAGCAGTACTTC. Translated: CASSPDRANSYEQYF.